This T cell receptor (beta chain) emerged from a study of beta chain features in type 1 diabetes. This clone was counted only a few times. Germline V gene lookup returns CDR1 MDHEN and CDR2 SYDVKM. There are 12 residues in the CDR3. V was pared by 7 bases and J by 4 bases, with 11 bases between. CD45RO/CCR7/CD25/CD127/CD95/CD27 sorting isolated CD4+ naive, central memory, regulatory and stem cell-like memory cells. The purity of all sorted populations exceeded 95%. The sequenced template was cDNA made from the entire isolated RNA. Profiling relied on immunoSEQ multiplex PCR, and the TCRdb table lists in-frame clones only, not all of them. The sample has 860,000 or so clones; 15% to 20% are singletons.

This clonotype was obtained from a young woman in good health. Sequencing was carried out using naive CD4+ T cells from blood. The chain is built from TRBV28 and TRBJ2-7, with D unclear. CDR3 sequence: CASKGFSYEQYF. Here the CDR3 DNA reads TGTGCCAGCAAAGGGTTTTCGTACGAGCAGTACTTC.